This entry lists 32 T cell receptor beta chains sequenced from one sample in a study of shared clonotypes between healthy human individuals. The repertoire was sequenced with immunoSEQ multiplex PCR; TCRdb's copy has only in-frame clones and lacks some. This table has about 490,000 clones, approximately 80% appearing once. Sequencing was carried out using PBMCs. These receptors were collected from a woman between 40 and 55 years old in good health. Some clones in this sample may be carry-over from other donors' samples.

The chain joins TRBV27 to TRBJ2-3; no definite D call. CDR1 MNHEY and CDR2 SMNVEV come from the germline V gene (reference sequence). The CDR3 has 12 amino acids. V lost 8 bases and J lost 4, with 10 bases in between. The CDR3 nucleotides are TGTGCCAGCTCAAGACGGCCAGATACGCAGTATTTT. It encodes CASSRRPDTQYF.

A few counts support this clone. The chain links TRBV15 to TRBJ2-2, with 12 bases lining up with TRBD2. CDR3 size: 16 residues. V trimming: 6 bases; J trimming: 4 bases; junction bases outside the gene matches: 6. The germline V gene has CDR1 LNHNV and CDR2 YYDKDF (reference sequence). The CDR3 region has the DNA TGTGCCACCAGTAAACTAGCGGGAGGATCCACCGGGGAGCTGTTTTTT. Amino acid sequence: CATSKLAGGSTGELFF. Together with reference TRBV15 and TRBJ2-2, the CDR3 gives the full variable domain: DAMVIQNPRYQVTQFGKPVTLSCSQTLNHNVMYWYQQKSSQAPKLLFHYYDKDFNNEADTPDNFQSRRPNTSFCFLDIRSPGLGDTAMYLCATSKLAGGSTGELFFGEGSRLTVL.

The V gene is TRBV27, the J gene TRBJ1-5; D call uncertain. CDR3 length equals 15 residues. The ends were cut back, 2 bases at V and 5 bases at J, with 13 bases in the middle. Germline CDR1 and CDR2: MNHEY and SMNVEV (reference sequence). CDR3 sequence reads: CASSLRSGPDQPQHF. The CDR3 DNA sequence: TGTGCCAGCAGTTTAAGATCCGGGCCCGATCAGCCCCAGCATTTT.

Comments on this clone: Other DNA sequences in the sample encode the same CDR3. CDR3 sequence: CASSLDGYNEQFF. The CDR3 region has the DNA TGCGCCAGCAGCTTGGACGGTTACAATGAGCAGTTCTTC. The chain couples TRBV5-1 to TRBJ2-1; no clear D gene. CDR3 length: 13 amino acids. The V and J ends lost 0 bases and 4 bases respectively, with 5 bases between them. The germline V gene has CDR1 SGHRS and CDR2 YFSETQ.

J is TRBJ2-7 and V is TRBV2; TRBD1 aligns across 7 bases. Germline-derived CDR1 and CDR2 are SNHLY and FYNNEI. The CDR3 extends over 14 amino acids. V lost 7 bases and J lost 3; bases outside the gene matches: 9. The CDR3 sequence is CASIEGALVYEQYV. The CDR3 DNA is TGTGCCAGCATCGAGGGGGCCCTGGTCTACGAGCAGTACGTC.

V and J are TRBV29-1 and TRBJ1-4; TRBD1 might be the D (5 bases). V lost 0 bases and J lost 10, with 15 bases in between. The CDR3 has 14 residues. Germline values: CDR1 SQVTM, CDR2 ANQGSEA. The CDR3 spells CSVEDQGTGGKLFF. CDR3 coding DNA: TGCAGCGTTGAAGACCAAGGGACCGGAGGAAAACTGTTTTTT.

This clone was seen a handful of times. V and J are TRBV7-9 and TRBJ2-6; D possibly corresponds to TRBD1 (6 bases). Germline CDR1 and CDR2: SEHNR and FQNEAQ (reference sequence). The ends were cut back, 5 bases at V and 5 bases at J, with 16 bases in the middle. The CDR3 is made up of 16 amino acids. The CDR3 region has the DNA TGTGCCAGCAGCCCAGACAGGAAAAGAAGGGCCAACGTCCTGACTTTC. It codes for CASSPDRKRRANVLTF. Together with reference TRBV7-9 and TRBJ2-6, the CDR3 gives the full variable domain: DTGVSQNPRHKITKRGQNVTFRCDPISEHNRLYWYRQTLGQGPEFLTYFQNEAQLEKSRLLSDRFSAERPKGSFSTLEIQRTEQGDSAMYLCASSPDRKRRANVLTFGAGSRLTVL.

This clone is a singleton in its sample. The chain employs TRBV7-3 and TRBJ2-2; either TRBD1 or TRBD2 may fit D (5 bases each). CDR3 size: 14 residues. The V end lost 9 bases, the J end lost 5 bases, and 16 bases lay between the germline ends. Germline values: CDR1 SGHTA, CDR2 FQGTGA. The CDR3 nucleotides are TGTGCCAGTGCTAGGGACCGGGTTACCGGGGAGCTGTTTTTT. Its translation is CASARDRVTGELFF.

The genes are TRBV4-3 and TRBJ2-1; D tentatively reads TRBD1 or TRBD2 (6 bases each). Germline CDR1 is LGHNA and CDR2 is YSLEER. The CDR3 has 17 amino acids. The germline V and J ends were trimmed by 2 bases and 2 bases, with 16 bases remaining between them. CDR3 protein: CASSQRLGGDTYNEQFF. In DNA form, the CDR3 reads TGCGCCAGCAGCCAACGACTAGGGGGAGATACCTACAATGAGCAGTTCTTC.

J is TRBJ2-1 and V is TRBV7-9; no definite D call. This CDR3 contains 15 residues. Looked up from germline, CDR1 is SEHNR and CDR2 is FQNEAQ (reference sequence). The CDR3 sequence is CTGSLVPEAYNEQFF. In DNA form, the CDR3 reads TGTACCGGCAGCTTAGTTCCAGAGGCCTACAATGAGCAGTTCTTC. Full variable domain (missing parts from reference TRBV7-9 and TRBJ2-1): DTGVSQNPRHKITKRGQNVTFRCDPISEHNRLYWYRQTLGQGPEFLTYFQNEAQLEKSRLLSDRFSAERPKGSFSTLEIQRTEQGDSAMYLCTGSLVPEAYNEQFFGPGTRLTVL.

On this clone itself: Other DNA sequences in the sample encode the same CDR3. The chain has TRBV5-1 and TRBJ2-5, with D possibly being TRBD2 (5 bases). The CDR3 consists of 13 residues. Trimming cost V 0 bases and J 5 bases, with 8 bases left between them. CDR1 is SGHRS, CDR2 YFSETQ, per germline. The DNA of the CDR3 is TGCGCCAGCAGCTTGGAGGCTAGCGAGACCCAGTACTTC. It codes for CASSLEASETQYF.

The V call is TRBV27, the J call TRBJ2-1, with TRBD2 matching over 9 bases. Germline-derived CDR1 and CDR2 are MNHEY and SMNVEV (reference sequence). The CDR3 loop spans 14 amino acids. Trimming cost V 3 bases and J 15 bases; bases outside gene matches: 12. CDR3 loop: CASSLRREGRPPFF. The CDR3 DNA is TGTGCCAGCAGTTTGCGGCGGGAGGGCCGTCCCCCGTTCTTC.

This clone was seen a few times. With a much larger clone just one base away, this may be a read error. Other nucleotide sequences from this sample produce the same CDR3. The chain joins TRBV28 to TRBJ2-7, with D hard to call. The germline V gene has CDR1 MDHEN and CDR2 SYDVKM. Trimming took off 3 bases at V and 3 bases at J, with 6 bases between the two ends. This CDR3 is built from 12 residues. DNA of the CDR3: TGTGCCAGCAGTTTCCAGAGCTACGAGCAGTACTTC. Translating it yields CASSFQSYEQYF.

This clone was seen more than once but under ten times. This sequence joins TRBV28 and TRBJ2-5; TRBD1 agrees at 7 bases. Trimming removed 2 bases from V and 4 bases from J; junction bases left unmatched: 13. Germline values: CDR1 MDHEN, CDR2 SYDVKM. This CDR3 region has 17 residues. DNA for the CDR3: TGTGCCAGCAGTTTAGGAACAGGGGCGGCCCTTTCAGAGACCCAGTACTTC. Translating it yields CASSLGTGAALSETQYF.

The V and J genes are TRBV5-1 and TRBJ2-7, with 7 bases identical to TRBD2. After removal of 0 bases from V and 6 bases from J, the junction contained 9 bases not matched to a gene. The CDR3 is 15 residues long. The germline V gene encodes CDR1 SGHRS and CDR2 YFSETQ. The CDR3 is CASSLVLADPLEQYF. CDR3 in DNA: TGCGCCAGCAGCTTGGTTCTAGCGGACCCCCTCGAGCAGTACTTC.

This clone was detected once. The sample has other DNA sequences that encode this CDR3 too. The V gene is TRBV30, the J gene TRBJ1-5; D ambiguous. Germline V gene sequence: CDR1 GTSNPN, CDR2 SVGIG (reference sequence). This CDR3 spans 14 amino acids. The V end was cut by 0 bases, the J end by 3 bases, with 9 bases between. The CDR3 bases are TGTGCCTGGAGTGTACGAGGGTACAATCAGCCCCAGCATTTT. This codes for CAWSVRGYNQPQHF. The full variable domain, its missing parts supplied by reference TRBV30 and TRBJ1-5, is SQTIHQWPATLVQPVGSPLSLECTVEGTSNPNLYWYRQAAGRGLQLLFYSVGIGQISSEVPQNLSASRPQDRQFILSSKKLLLSDSGFYLCAWSVRGYNQPQHFGDGTRLSIL.

This chain uses TRBV6-6 with TRBJ2-5; 7 positions match TRBD2. Germline V gives CDR1 MNHNY, CDR2 SVGAGI (reference sequence). J gave up 6 bases and V 3 bases, and 7 bases lay outside the gene matches. The CDR3 totals 14 residues. Here the CDR3 DNA reads TGTGCCAGCAGTTATTCAGAAGCGGGAAAGACCCAGTACTTC. Its translation is CASSYSEAGKTQYF.

V usage is TRBV28 and J usage is TRBJ1-2, with a tentative D call TRBD1 (5 bases). The CDR3 runs 14 residues. The V end was cut by 8 bases, the J end by 4 bases, with 17 bases between. CDR1 MDHEN and CDR2 SYDVKM come from the germline V gene. The CDR3 spells CASRDADSLYGYTF. For the CDR3, the DNA is TGTGCCAGCCGCGATGCTGACAGCCTCTATGGCTACACCTTC.

The chain employs TRBV9 and TRBJ2-7, with TRBD2 matching over 10 bases. Germline V CDR1 and CDR2: SGDLS, YYNGEE. The CDR3 runs to 15 residues. The ends lost 4 bases at V and 3 bases at J; junction bases unmatched: 7. CDR3 DNA sequence: TGTGCCAGCAGCCTCGGGACTAGCGCAAACTACGAGCAGTACTTC. Encoded protein: CASSLGTSANYEQYF.

Worth noting for this clone: This likely traces to a read error, being one base from a far larger clone. Additional DNA sequences in this sample encode the identical CDR3. V is TRBV9 and J is TRBJ1-4; D possibly corresponds to TRBD1 (6 bases). The CDR3 covers 12 residues. Germline CDR1 and CDR2: SGDLS and YYNGEE. Here the CDR3 reads CASSRGGEKLFF. The CDR3 DNA follows: TGTGCCAGCAGCCGAGGGGGGGAAAAACTGTTCTTT. The full variable domain, in which reference TRBV9 and TRBJ1-4 provide the parts outside the CDR3, is DSGVTQTPKHLITATGQRVTLRCSPRSGDLSVYWYQQSLDQGLQFLIQYYNGEERAKGNILERFSAQQFPDLHSELNLSSLELGDSALYFCASSRGGEKLFFGSGTQLSVL.

This chain connects TRBV19 to TRBJ2-1, with 16 bases that match TRBD2. V shed 6 bases, J shed 7 bases, and the junction held 3 bases outside the gene matches. The CDR3 totals 15 residues. Germline CDR1 reads LNHDA; CDR2 reads SQIVND (reference sequence). CDR3 sequence: CASSWGLAGGNEQFF. The CDR3 bases are TGTGCCAGTAGCTGGGGACTAGCGGGAGGGAATGAGCAGTTCTTC.

This sequence joins TRBV2 and TRBJ2-7; 7 nucleotides match TRBD2. CDR1 is SNHLY and CDR2 is FYNNEI in the germline V gene. This CDR3 contains 19 residues. V shed 8 bases and J 0 bases; nucleotides not matched to a gene: 22. The CDR3 bases are TGTGCCAGCCAAGTGATAGGGATGGTGGGGGGGACTCACTCCTACGAGCAGTACTTC. As protein: CASQVIGMVGGTHSYEQYF.

There are a few counts of this clone. The V and J genes are TRBV27 and TRBJ2-7; the match to TRBD1 covers 7 bases. The CDR3 is 15 amino acids. Germline CDR1 reads MNHEY; CDR2 reads SMNVEV (reference sequence). V trimming: 3 bases; J trimming: 2 bases; junction bases outside the gene matches: 7. DNA for the CDR3: TGTGCCAGCAGTTTTTTCGGCCAGGGGGCCTACGAGCAGTACTTC. Its protein is CASSFFGQGAYEQYF.

This clone has ten or more counts. The J gene is TRBJ1-1, the V gene TRBV29-1; 8 bases fit TRBD1. V was pared by 2 bases and J by 5 bases, with 7 bases of the junction left unmatched. The CDR3 totals 14 residues. Germline CDR1 and CDR2: SQVTM and ANQGSEA. CDR3 in amino acids: CSVEPTGGGTEAFF. The CDR3 DNA reads TGCAGCGTTGAACCTACAGGGGGTGGGACTGAAGCTTTCTTT.

The rearrangement joins TRBV29-1 to TRBJ2-1; 7 positions match TRBD1. CDR3 size: 13 residues. V lost 4 bases and J lost 9; bases outside the gene matches: 9. CDR1 is SQVTM and CDR2 is ANQGSEA in the germline V gene. The CDR3 bases are TGCAGCGTTGCAGACAGGGAATATGGTGAGCAGTTCTTC. Encoded protein: CSVADREYGEQFF.

The V gene is TRBV5-4, the J gene TRBJ2-1; D is unresolved. CDR3 length: 14 residues. Germline V CDR1 and CDR2: SGHNT, YYREEE (reference sequence). The V and J ends lost 2 bases and 8 bases respectively, with 14 bases between them. CDR3: CASSLRLAWDEQFF. CDR3 nucleotide sequence: TGTGCCAGCAGCTTAAGACTGGCTTGGGATGAGCAGTTCTTC.

The rearrangement joins TRBV7-2 to TRBJ1-1, with D uncertain. CDR3 size: 12 residues. The V end was cut by 4 bases, the J end by 6 bases, with 9 bases between. CDR1 and CDR2 (germline): SGHTA, FQGNSA. The CDR3 nucleotides read TGTGCCAGCAGCTCGGTTGGGTCTGAAGCTTTCTTT. This translates into CASSSVGSEAFF.

V and J are TRBV30 and TRBJ1-2; tentative D call: TRBD1 (5 bases). V gave up 2 bases and J gave up 1 base, with 14 bases separating them. Per germline, CDR1 GTSNPN and CDR2 SVGIG (reference sequence). The CDR3 spans 15 residues. CDR3 DNA: TGTGCCTGGAGTAAGCCAGGGAGGTTTAACTATGGCTACACCTTC. It yields the protein CAWSKPGRFNYGYTF.

The gene calls are TRBV7-3 and TRBJ2-1; 8 nucleotides align to TRBD2. Trimming removed 1 base from V and 4 bases from J; junction bases left unmatched: 3. The CDR3 has 15 residues. Per germline, CDR1 SGHTA and CDR2 FQGTGA. Here the CDR3 reads CASSLIAGSYNEQFF. The CDR3 DNA reads as TGTGCCAGCAGCTTAATAGCGGGATCGTACAATGAGCAGTTCTTC.

In this sample, this clone turned up once. This chain joins TRBV5-5 and TRBJ1-1, with D tentatively TRBD1 (5 bases). Germline V gene sequence: CDR1 SGHKS, CDR2 YYEKEE (reference sequence). Trimming took off 0 bases at V and 0 bases at J, with 9 bases between the two ends. The CDR3 contains 15 residues. CDR3 in DNA: TGTGCCAGCAGCTTGGGAAACAGGTTGAACACTGAAGCTTTCTTT. This codes for CASSLGNRLNTEAFF.

The CDR3: CATTDREYDEKLFF. The DNA of the CDR3 is TGTGCCACCACCGACAGGGAGTACGATGAAAAACTGTTTTTT. This chain uses TRBV28 with TRBJ1-4, with 7 bases matching TRBD1. Germline V gives CDR1 MDHEN, CDR2 SYDVKM. CDR3 length: 14 amino acids. V shed 10 bases and J 6 bases; nucleotides not matched to a gene: 11.

Ten or more counts support this clone. The chain recombines TRBV7-8 with TRBJ1-5; no definite D call. Germline assignment: CDR1 SGHVS and CDR2 FQNEAQ. The germline V and J ends were trimmed by 4 bases and 2 bases, with 9 bases remaining between them. This CDR3 is 14 amino acids long. CDR3 in DNA: TGTGCCAGCAGCTCCAGCCCGGGCAATCAGCCCCAGCATTTT. Protein sequence: CASSSSPGNQPQHF.